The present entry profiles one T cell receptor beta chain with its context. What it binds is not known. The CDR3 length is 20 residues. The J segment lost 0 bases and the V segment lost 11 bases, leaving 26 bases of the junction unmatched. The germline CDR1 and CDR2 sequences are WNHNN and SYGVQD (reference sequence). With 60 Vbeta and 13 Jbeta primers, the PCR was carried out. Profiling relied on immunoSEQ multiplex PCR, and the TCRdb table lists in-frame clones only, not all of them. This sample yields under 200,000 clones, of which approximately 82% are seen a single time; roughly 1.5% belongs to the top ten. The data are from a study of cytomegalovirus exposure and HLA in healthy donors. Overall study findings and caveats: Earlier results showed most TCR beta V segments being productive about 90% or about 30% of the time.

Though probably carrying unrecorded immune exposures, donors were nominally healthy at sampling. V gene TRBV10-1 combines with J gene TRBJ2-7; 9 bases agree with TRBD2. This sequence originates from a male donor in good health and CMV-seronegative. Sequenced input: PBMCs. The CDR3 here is CAAGGGGRTQCETSSYEQYF. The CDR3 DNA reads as TGCGCCGCGGGAGGGGGGGGCCGAACCCAATGTGAGACTAGCTCCTACGAGCAGTACTTC.